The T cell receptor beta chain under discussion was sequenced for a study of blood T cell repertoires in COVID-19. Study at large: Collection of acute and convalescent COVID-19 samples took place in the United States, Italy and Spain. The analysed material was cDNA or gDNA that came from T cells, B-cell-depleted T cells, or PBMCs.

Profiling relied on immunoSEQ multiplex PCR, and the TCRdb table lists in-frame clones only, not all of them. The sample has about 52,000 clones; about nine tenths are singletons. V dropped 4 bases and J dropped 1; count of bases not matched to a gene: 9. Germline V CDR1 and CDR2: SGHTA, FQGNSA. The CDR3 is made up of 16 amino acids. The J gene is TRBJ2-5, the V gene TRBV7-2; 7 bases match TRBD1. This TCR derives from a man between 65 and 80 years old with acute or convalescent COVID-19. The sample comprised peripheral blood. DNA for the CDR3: TGTGCCAGCAGCTCACAAGGACAGGTTTCCCAAGAGACCCAGTACTTC. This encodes CASSSQGQVSQETQYF.